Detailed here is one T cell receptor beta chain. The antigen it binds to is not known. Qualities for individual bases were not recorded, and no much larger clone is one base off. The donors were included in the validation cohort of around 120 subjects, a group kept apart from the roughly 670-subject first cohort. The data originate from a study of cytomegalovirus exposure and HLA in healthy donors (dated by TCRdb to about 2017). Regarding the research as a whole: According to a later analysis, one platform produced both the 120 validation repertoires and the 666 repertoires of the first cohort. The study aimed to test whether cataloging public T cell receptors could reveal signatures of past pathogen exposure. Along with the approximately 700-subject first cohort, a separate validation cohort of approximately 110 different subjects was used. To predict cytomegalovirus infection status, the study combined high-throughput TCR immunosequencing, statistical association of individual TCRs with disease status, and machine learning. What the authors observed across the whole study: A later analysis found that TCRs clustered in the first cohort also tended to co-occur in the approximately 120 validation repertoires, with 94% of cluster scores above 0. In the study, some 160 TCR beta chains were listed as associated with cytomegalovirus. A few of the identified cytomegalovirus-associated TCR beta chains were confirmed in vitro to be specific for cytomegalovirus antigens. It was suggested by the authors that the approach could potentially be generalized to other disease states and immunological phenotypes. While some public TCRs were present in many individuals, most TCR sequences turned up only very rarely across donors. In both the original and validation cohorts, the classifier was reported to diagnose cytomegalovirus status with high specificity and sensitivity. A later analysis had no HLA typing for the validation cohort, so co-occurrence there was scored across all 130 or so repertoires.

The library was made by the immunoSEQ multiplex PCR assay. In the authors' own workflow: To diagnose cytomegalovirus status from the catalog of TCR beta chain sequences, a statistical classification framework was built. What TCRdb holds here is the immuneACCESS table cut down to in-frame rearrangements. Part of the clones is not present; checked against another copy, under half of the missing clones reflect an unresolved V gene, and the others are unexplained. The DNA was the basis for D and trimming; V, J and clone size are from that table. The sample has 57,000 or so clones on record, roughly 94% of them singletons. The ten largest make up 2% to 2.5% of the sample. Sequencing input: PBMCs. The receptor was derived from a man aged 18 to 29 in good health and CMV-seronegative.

Read as DNA, the sequence is TGTGCCAGCAGTCCCCCGCGACTGAGTATAGTCCGGGAGTTCTTC. Its translation is CASSPPRLSIVREFF. Recombination connected TRBV28 to TRBJ2-1, with the D segment identity uncertain. V loses 5 bases, J loses 14 bases, and the germline ends lie 25 bases apart. The CDR3 goes from the cysteine to the phenylalanine over 15 residues. Just CDR3 DNA is preserved here, 45 bases in frame from base 1. The germline V gene supplies CDR1 MDHEN and CDR2 SYDVKM.